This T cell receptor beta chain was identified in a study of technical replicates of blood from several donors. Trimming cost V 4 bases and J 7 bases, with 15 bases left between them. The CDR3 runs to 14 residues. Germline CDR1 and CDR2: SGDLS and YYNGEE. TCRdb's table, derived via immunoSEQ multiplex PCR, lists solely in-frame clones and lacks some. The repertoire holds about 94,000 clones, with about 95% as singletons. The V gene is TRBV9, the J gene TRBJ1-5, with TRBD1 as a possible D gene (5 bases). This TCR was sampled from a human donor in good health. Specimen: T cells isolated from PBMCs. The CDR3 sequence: CASSSGGPGQPQHF. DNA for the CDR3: TGTGCCAGCAGCTCCGGGGGTCCGGGCCAGCCCCAGCATTTT.